This passage covers 13 T cell receptor beta chains from one sample sequenced in a study of T cells in Graves' hyperthyroidism and ophthalmopathy. It was RNA transcripts that yielded the amplified TCR beta CDR3 regions. TCR CDR3 regions were first amplified by RT-PCR with HTBI primers. In TCRdb, the multiplex PCR reads were re-called with MiXCR into one record per CDR3 protein. Here the sample spans around 36,000 distinct CDR3 sequences, under 60% being singletons. Sequenced sample: blood. Receptor source: a man in his forties or fifties with Graves' ophthalmopathy.

About this clonotype: The conserved phenylalanine or tryptophan normally closing the CDR3 is absent here, so this likely arose from a read error. The chain carries TRBV2 and TRBJ2-7; tentatively, D is TRBD2 (6 bases). The CDR3 totals 14 residues. Trimming took off 5 bases at V and 2 bases at J, with 13 bases between the two ends. Germline V gene data show CDR1 as SNHLY and CDR2 as FYNNEI. In DNA form, the CDR3 reads TGTGCCAGCAGTCTCTGCGCGGGGACCTACGAGCAGTACATC. Translation gives CASSLCAGTYEQYI.

The sample holds a few counts of this clonotype. J is TRBJ1-5 and V is TRBV12-3 or TRBV12-4; D is undetermined. V lost 0 bases and J 2 bases, leaving 2 bases between the germline ends. This CDR3 has 13 residues. The CDR3 region is CASSLAGNQPQHF. CDR3 sequence (DNA): TGTGCCAGCAGTTTAGCGGGCAATCAGCCCCAGCATTTT.

This clonotype was found many times. The chain carries TRBV2 and TRBJ1-5; D is uncertain. The CDR3 has 16 residues. Germline CDR1 SNHLY, CDR2 FYNNEI. The V gene lost 3 bases and the J gene lost 6 bases, with 18 bases spanning the gap. In nucleotides, the CDR3 is TGTGCCAGCAGTGATCTGGGGAGGTCCCGGGGTCAGCCCCAGCATTTT. Residues: CASSDLGRSRGQPQHF.

This clonotype was detected only a few times. The V gene is TRBV3-1, the J gene TRBJ2-3; D is ambiguous. Trimming removed 3 bases at V and 6 bases at J, with 22 bases between. This CDR3 comprises 17 residues. CDR1 and CDR2 from the germline V gene are LGHDT and YNNKEL (reference sequence). CDR3 sequence (DNA): TGTGCCAGCAGCCAGCCCACTGCCGTGCGAACGCTGGATACGCAGTATTTT. As protein: CASSQPTAVRTLDTQYF.

About this clonotype: Being one base from a much bigger clone, this may be a read error. The rearrangement joins TRBV6-5 to TRBJ1-1; D may be TRBD1 (5 bases). The germline V gene has CDR1 MNHEY and CDR2 SVGAGI. The CDR3 is made up of 16 amino acids. The CDR3 nucleotides read TGTGCCAGCAGTTACTCGACTCCAGAGCGGGGGACTGGAGCTTTCTTT. Residues: CASSYSTPERGTGAFF.

This clonotype occurred once. The chain joins TRBV6-5 to TRBJ1-4; the D is unclear. Trimming took off 5 bases at V and 7 bases at J, with 11 bases between the two ends. Germline CDR1 reads MNHEY; CDR2 reads SVGAGI. CDR3 length: 13 residues. CDR3 region: CASSTGMGEKLFF. CDR3 sequence (DNA): TGTGCCAGCAGTACCGGGATGGGTGAAAAACTGTTTTTT.

CDR3 loop: CSARELSGAFF. DNA for the CDR3: TGCAGTGCTAGAGAACTGTCGGGAGCTTTCTTT. The V call is TRBV20-1, the J call TRBJ1-1; the D is unclear. This CDR3 region has 11 residues. V was pared by 0 bases and J by 10 bases, with 9 bases between. Germline V gives CDR1 DFQATT, CDR2 SNEGSKA (reference sequence).

Comment on this clonotype: The junction differs from germline at one of its ends, possibly a read error. This rearrangement joins TRBV12-3 or TRBV12-4 to TRBJ1-3, with D maybe TRBD1 (5 bases). The CDR3 spans 14 residues. The CDR3, as DNA: TGTGCCGGCAGCTTATTGGGGGGAAGAAACACCATATATTTT. Its translation: CAGSLLGGRNTIYF.

Remarks on this clonotype: Mismatch with germline at one junction end may stem from a read error. The J gene is TRBJ2-7, the V gene TRBV2; maybe TRBD1 (5 bases). CDR3 length: 12 residues. Looked up from germline, CDR1 is SNHLY and CDR2 is FYNNEI. The CDR3 sequence: CASGDSSYEQYF. DNA for the CDR3: TGTGCCAGCGGTGACAGCTCCTACGAGCAGTACTTC. Full variable domain (outside the CDR3, taken from reference TRBV2 and TRBJ2-7): EPEVTQTPSHQVTQMGQEVILRCVPISNHLYFYWYRQILGQKVEFLVSFYNNEISEKSEIFDDQFSVERPDGSNFTLKIRSTKLEDSAMYFCASGDSSYEQYFGPGTRLTVT.

This clonotype was counted at least ten times. The rearrangement links TRBV7-8 to TRBJ2-1; D not resolved. The germline V gene encodes CDR1 SGHVS and CDR2 FQNEAQ. The CDR3 extends over 16 amino acids. The V end lost 8 bases, the J end lost 8 bases, and 25 bases lay between the germline ends. The CDR3 is CASGEAGLTAGDEQFF. CDR3 sequence (DNA): TGTGCCAGCGGAGAGGCAGGCCTGACGGCTGGAGATGAGCAGTTCTTC.

V is TRBV20-1 and J is TRBJ1-3; D might be TRBD1 (5 bases). The CDR3 has 12 residues. CDR1 and CDR2 from the germline V gene are DFQATT and SNEGSKA (reference sequence). The V end lost 5 bases, the J end lost 7 bases, and 12 bases lay between the germline ends. CDR3 amino acids: CSAFSGTNTIYF. DNA for the CDR3: TGCAGTGCTTTCTCCGGGACTAACACCATATATTTT.

This clonotype was recorded many times. This chain links TRBV7-3 with TRBJ2-3; TRBD1 might be the D (6 bases). V was pared by 4 bases and J by 2 bases, with 13 bases between. This CDR3 is built from 15 residues. Germline-derived CDR1 and CDR2 are SGHTA and FQGTGA. CDR3 region: CASSSTRQDTDTQYF. The DNA of the CDR3 is TGTGCCAGCAGCTCGACACGACAGGACACAGATACGCAGTATTTT.

V usage is TRBV20-1 and J usage is TRBJ1-2; perhaps TRBD1 as D (5 bases). The CDR3 has 14 amino acids. V shed 1 base and J shed 10 bases, with 19 bases lying between them. Germline V gene data show CDR1 as DFQATT and CDR2 as SNEGSKA (reference sequence). The CDR3 nucleotides are TGCAGTGCTAGAGGTTTAACAGGCCTCGTGGTCTACACCTTC. It encodes CSARGLTGLVVYTF.